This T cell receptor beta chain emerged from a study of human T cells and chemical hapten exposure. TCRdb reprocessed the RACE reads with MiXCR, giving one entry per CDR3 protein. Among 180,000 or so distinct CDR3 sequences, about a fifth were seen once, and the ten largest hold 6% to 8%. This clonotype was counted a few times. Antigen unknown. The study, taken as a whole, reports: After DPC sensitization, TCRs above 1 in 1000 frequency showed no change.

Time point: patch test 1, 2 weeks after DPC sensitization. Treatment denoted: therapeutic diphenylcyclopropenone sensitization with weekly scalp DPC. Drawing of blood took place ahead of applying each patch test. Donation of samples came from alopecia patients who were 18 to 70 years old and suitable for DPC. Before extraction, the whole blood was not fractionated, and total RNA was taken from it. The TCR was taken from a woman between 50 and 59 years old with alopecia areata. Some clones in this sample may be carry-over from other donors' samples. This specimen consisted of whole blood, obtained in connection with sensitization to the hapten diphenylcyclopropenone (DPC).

The CDR3 sequence is CSVEDGRDEKLFF. The CDR3 region has the DNA TGCAGCGTTGAAGATGGCAGGGATGAAAAACTGTTTTTT. V gene TRBV29-1 combines with J gene TRBJ1-4, with D possibly TRBD1 on 5 matching bases. The CDR3 contains 13 residues. Trimming shortened V by 0 bases and J by 6 bases, and 8 bases separated the two germline ends. Germline CDR1 and CDR2: SQVTM and ANQGSEA.